Presented here are 9 T cell receptor beta chains from one specimen sequenced in a study of shared clonotypes between healthy human individuals. This table comes from immunoSEQ multiplex PCR, and its TCRdb copy is limited to in-frame clones, with some not included. The sample lists roughly 2.5 million clones, around nine tenths occurring once. What was sequenced was naive CD4+ T cells sorted from blood. Stated subset: CD45RA+ positively selected. Source of these receptors: a man between 18 and 35 years old in good health.

The V gene is TRBV5-1, the J gene TRBJ1-3; maybe TRBD1 (6 bases). The CDR3 is made up of 15 amino acids. The V end lost 4 bases, the J end lost 1 base, and 12 bases lay between the germline ends. Germline CDR1 and CDR2: SGHRS and YFSETQ. The CDR3 is CASSPNTGSGNTIYF. DNA of the CDR3: TGCGCCAGCAGCCCAAATACAGGGTCTGGAAACACCATATATTTT. Combining the CDR3 with reference TRBV5-1 and TRBJ1-3 gives the whole variable domain KAGVTQTPRYLIKTRGQQVTLSCSPISGHRSVSWYQQTPGQGLQFLFEYFSETQRNKGNFPGRFSGRQFSNSRSEMNVSTLELGDSALYLCASSPNTGSGNTIYFGEGSWLTVV.

V gene TRBV7-9 combines with J gene TRBJ2-3; no reliable D call. V shed 3 bases and J shed 11 bases, with 15 bases lying between them. Germline CDR1 SEHNR, CDR2 FQNEAQ (reference sequence). The CDR3 is 13 residues long. The DNA of the CDR3 is TGTGCCAGCAGCTTTAGCACCTCGACCCAGCAGTATTTT. Amino acids: CASSFSTSTQQYF.

This sequence joins TRBV7-2 and TRBJ1-6, with a possible D match to TRBD1 (5 bases). Germline CDR1 SGHTA, CDR2 FQGNSA. CDR3 length: 16 residues. The germline V and J ends were trimmed by 5 bases and 0 bases, with 11 bases remaining between them. CDR3: CASSARQSSYNSPLHF. Written as DNA, the CDR3 is TGTGCCAGCAGCGCGCGACAGAGCTCCTATAATTCACCCCTCCACTTT. The whole variable domain, filled in from reference TRBV7-2 and TRBJ1-6, reads GAGVSQSPSNKVTEKGKDVELRCDPISGHTALYWYRQSLGQGLEFLIYFQGNSAPDKSGLPSDRFSAERTGGSVSTLTIQRTQQEDSAVYLCASSARQSSYNSPLHFGNGTRLTVT.

The chain uses TRBV7-6 and TRBJ2-2; D gene ambiguous. Trimming cost V 2 bases and J 1 base, with 8 bases left between them. Germline CDR1 reads SGHVS; CDR2 reads FNYEAQ. The CDR3 has 15 amino acids. CDR3 sequence reads: CASSLRQWNTGELFF. The CDR3 DNA reads TGTGCCAGCAGCTTAAGGCAGTGGAACACCGGGGAGCTGTTTTTT. The variable domain in full, completed from reference TRBV7-6 and TRBJ2-2, reads GAGVSQSPRYKVTKRGQDVALRCDPISGHVSLYWYRQALGQGPEFLTYFNYEAQQDKSGLPNDRFSAERPEGSISTLTIQRTEQRDSAMYRCASSLRQWNTGELFFGEGSRLTVL.

The rearrangement joins TRBV5-3 to TRBJ1-2; possible D gene TRBD1, 5 bases. TRBV5-3 is noted as an ORF with a role that remains uncertain. V lost 3 bases, J lost 3 bases, and 18 bases lay in between. The CDR3 is 16 residues long. This chain's CDR3 is CARSSRVSWGHYGYTF. CDR3 DNA: TGTGCCAGAAGCTCCAGGGTGAGTTGGGGCCACTATGGCTACACCTTC.

CDR3 coding DNA: TGTGCCAGCAGCCGAGGACCGGGCGAGCAGTACTTC. It is translated as CASSRGPGEQYF. This chain joins TRBV11-2 and TRBJ2-7; no firm D call. V was clipped by 5 bases and J by 6 bases, with 11 bases between them. Germline loops: CDR1 SGHAT, CDR2 FQNNGV. The CDR3 has 12 residues.

The J gene is TRBJ2-7, the V gene TRBV19, with D possibly being TRBD1 or TRBD2 (5 bases each). The length of the CDR3 is 15 residues. CDR1 is LNHDA and CDR2 is SQIVND in the germline V gene (reference sequence). V dropped 3 bases and J dropped 0 bases, with 12 bases sitting between them. CDR3 DNA sequence: TGTGCCAGTAGTATGGGACCCTCGCCCTCCTACGAGCAGTACTTC. Translation gives CASSMGPSPSYEQYF.

The rearrangement uses TRBV30 and TRBJ1-1, with 8 bases aligning to TRBD1. The V and J ends lost 4 bases and 10 bases, in that order; junction bases with no gene match: 8. CDR3 size: 12 residues. The germline CDR1 and CDR2 sequences are GTSNPN and SVGIG (reference sequence). In DNA, the CDR3 is TGTGCCTGGAACCTACCGGGACAGGTAGCTTTCTTT. Translation gives CAWNLPGQVAFF.

The chain combines TRBV5-4 with TRBJ1-2, with 9 positions matching TRBD1. J was trimmed by 8 bases and V by 4 bases; bases with no gene match: 6. Germline V lookup: CDR1 SGHNT, CDR2 YYREEE (reference sequence). This CDR3 is built from 13 residues. CDR3 in DNA: TGTGCCAGCAGCGCGGGACAGGGCGCGGGCTACACCTTC. Residues: CASSAGQGAGYTF.